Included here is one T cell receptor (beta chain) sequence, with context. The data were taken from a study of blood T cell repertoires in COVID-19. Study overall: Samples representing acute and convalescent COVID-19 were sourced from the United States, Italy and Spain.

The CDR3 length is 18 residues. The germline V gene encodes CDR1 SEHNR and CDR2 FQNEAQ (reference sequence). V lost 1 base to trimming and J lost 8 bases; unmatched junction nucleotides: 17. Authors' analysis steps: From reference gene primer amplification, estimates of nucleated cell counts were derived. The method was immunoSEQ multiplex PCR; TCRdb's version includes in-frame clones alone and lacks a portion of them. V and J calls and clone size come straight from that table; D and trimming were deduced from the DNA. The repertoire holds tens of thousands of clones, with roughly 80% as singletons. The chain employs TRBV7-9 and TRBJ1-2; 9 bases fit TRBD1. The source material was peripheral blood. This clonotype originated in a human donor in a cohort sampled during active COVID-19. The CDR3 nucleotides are TGTGCCAGCAGCTTAGACCCCCACGACAGGGGGGCGCCTCAGGGCTACACCTTC. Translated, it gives CASSLDPHDRGAPQGYTF.